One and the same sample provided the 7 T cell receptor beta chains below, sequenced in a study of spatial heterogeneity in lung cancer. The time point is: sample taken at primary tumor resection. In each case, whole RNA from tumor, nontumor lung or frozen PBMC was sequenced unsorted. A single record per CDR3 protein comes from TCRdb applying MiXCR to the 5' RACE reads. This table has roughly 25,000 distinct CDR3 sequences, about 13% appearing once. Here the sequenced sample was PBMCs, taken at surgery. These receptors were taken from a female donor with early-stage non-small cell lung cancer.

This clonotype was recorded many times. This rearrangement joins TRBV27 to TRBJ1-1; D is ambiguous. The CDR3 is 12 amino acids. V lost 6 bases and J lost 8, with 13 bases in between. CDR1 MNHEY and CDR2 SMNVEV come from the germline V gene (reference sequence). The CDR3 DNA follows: TGTGCCAGCAGCCCCGTGGGCAGAGAAGCTTTCTTT. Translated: CASSPVGREAFF.

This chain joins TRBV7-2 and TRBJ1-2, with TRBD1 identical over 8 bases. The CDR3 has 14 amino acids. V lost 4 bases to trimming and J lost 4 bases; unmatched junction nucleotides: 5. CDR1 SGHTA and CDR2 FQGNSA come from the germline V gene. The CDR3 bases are TGTGCCAGCAGCTCGATAGGGACAGGCTATGGCTACACCTTC. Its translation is CASSSIGTGYGYTF.

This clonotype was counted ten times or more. The CDR3 coding sequence is TGTGCCTCGCGTAGACAGGGAGGTGGAAACACCATATATTTT. Residues: CASRRQGGGNTIYF. The V gene is TRBV12-3 or TRBV12-4, the J gene TRBJ1-3; 7 nucleotides line up with TRBD1. This CDR3 is 14 amino acids long. After removal of 11 bases from V and 3 bases from J, the junction contained 10 bases not matched to a gene.

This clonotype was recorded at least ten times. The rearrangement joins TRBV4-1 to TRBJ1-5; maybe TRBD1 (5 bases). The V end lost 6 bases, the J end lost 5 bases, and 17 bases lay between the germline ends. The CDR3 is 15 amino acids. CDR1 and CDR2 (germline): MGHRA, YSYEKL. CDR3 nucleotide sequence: TGCGCCAGCAGTCGGGGTCTCAGGGATTATCAGCCCCAGCATTTT. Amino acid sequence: CASSRGLRDYQPQHF.

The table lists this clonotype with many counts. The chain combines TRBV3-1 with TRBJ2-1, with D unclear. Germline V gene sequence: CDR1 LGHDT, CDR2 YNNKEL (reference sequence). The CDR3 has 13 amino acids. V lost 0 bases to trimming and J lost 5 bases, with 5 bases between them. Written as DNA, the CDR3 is TGTGCCAGCAGCCAAGATGTTAACAATGAGCAGTTCTTC. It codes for CASSQDVNNEQFF.

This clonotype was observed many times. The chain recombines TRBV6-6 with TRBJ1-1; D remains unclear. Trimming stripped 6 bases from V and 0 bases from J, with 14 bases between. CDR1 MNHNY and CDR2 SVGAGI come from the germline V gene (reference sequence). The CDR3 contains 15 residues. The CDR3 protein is CASRHPGSMNTEAFF. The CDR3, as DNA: TGTGCCAGCAGGCATCCCGGCTCTATGAACACTGAAGCTTTCTTT.

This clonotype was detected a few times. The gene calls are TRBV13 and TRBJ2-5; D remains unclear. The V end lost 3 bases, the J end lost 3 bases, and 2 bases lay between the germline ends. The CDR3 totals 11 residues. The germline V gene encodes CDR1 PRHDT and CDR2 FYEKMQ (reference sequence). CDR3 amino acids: CASSLEETQYF. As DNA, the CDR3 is TGTGCCAGCAGCTTGGAAGAGACCCAGTACTTC.